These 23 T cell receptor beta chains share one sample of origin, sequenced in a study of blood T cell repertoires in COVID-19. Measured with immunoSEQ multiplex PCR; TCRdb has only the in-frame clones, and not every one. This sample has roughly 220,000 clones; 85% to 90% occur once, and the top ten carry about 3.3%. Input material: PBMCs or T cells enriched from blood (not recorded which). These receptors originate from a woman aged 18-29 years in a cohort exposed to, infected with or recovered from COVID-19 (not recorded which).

Here the CDR3 DNA reads TGTGCCAGCAGTGAAACGGCAGGGGTGACAGATACGCAGTATTTT. Protein product: CASSETAGVTDTQYF. The gene calls are TRBV6-1 and TRBJ2-3, with a weak D call TRBD1 (6 bases). This CDR3 contains 15 residues. Germline V CDR1 and CDR2: MNHNS, SASEGT. Trimming left V 2 bases short and J 3 bases short, with 12 bases between.

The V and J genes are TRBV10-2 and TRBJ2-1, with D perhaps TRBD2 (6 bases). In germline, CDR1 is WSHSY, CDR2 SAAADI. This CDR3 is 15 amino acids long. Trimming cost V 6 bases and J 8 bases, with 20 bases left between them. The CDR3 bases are TGCGCCAGCAGCCCCCCTGGCGGGAATAGAGATGAGCAGTTCTTC. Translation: CASSPPGGNRDEQFF.

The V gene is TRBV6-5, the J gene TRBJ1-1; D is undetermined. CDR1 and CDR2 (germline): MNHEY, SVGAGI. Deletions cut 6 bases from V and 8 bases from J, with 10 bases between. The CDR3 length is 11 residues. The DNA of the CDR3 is TGTGCCAGCAGGGGAGGGCTGGAAGCTTTCTTT. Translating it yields CASRGGLEAFF.

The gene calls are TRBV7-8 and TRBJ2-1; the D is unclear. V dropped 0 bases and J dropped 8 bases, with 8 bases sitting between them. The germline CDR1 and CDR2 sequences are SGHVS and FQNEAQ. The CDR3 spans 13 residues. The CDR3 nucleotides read TGTGCCAGCAGCTTAGCCCCCCATTATGAGCAGTTCTTC. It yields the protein CASSLAPHYEQFF.

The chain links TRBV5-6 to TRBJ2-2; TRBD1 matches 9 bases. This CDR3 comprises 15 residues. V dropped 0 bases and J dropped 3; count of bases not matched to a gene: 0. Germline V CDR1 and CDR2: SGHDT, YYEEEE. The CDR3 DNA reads TGTGCCAGCAGCTTGGGACAGGGGGACACCGGGGAGCTGTTTTTT. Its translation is CASSLGQGDTGELFF.

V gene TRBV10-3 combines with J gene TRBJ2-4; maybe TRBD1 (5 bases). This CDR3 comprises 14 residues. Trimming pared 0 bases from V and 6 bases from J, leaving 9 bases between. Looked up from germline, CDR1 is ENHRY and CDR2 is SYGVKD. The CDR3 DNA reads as TGTGCCATCAGTGAGTCTACAGGAGTAAACATTCAGTACTTC. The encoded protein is CAISESTGVNIQYF.

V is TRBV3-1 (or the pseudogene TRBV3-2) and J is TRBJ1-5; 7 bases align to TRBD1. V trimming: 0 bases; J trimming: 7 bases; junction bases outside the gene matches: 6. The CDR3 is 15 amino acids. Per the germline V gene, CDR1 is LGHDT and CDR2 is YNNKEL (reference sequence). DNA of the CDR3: TGTGCCAGCAGCCAAGATGCCAGGGGGGACCAGCCCCAGCATTTT. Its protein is CASSQDARGDQPQHF.

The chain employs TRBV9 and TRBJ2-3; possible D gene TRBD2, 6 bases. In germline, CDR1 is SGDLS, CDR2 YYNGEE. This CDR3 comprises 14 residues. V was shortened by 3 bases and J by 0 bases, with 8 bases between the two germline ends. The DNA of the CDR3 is TGTGCCAGCAGCGCGAGCGGGAGCACAGATACGCAGTATTTT. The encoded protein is CASSASGSTDTQYF.

CDR3 residues: CAWSATERGQPQHF. Here the CDR3 DNA reads TGTGCCTGGAGTGCCACGGAGCGGGGTCAGCCCCAGCATTTT. The chain joins TRBV30 to TRBJ1-5; D is ambiguous. Trimming left V 1 base short and J 6 bases short, with 13 bases between. Germline CDR1 is GTSNPN and CDR2 is SVGIG (reference sequence). This CDR3 region has 14 residues. The whole variable domain, filled in from reference TRBV30 and TRBJ1-5, reads SQTIHQWPATLVQPVGSPLSLECTVEGTSNPNLYWYRQAAGRGLQLLFYSVGIGQISSEVPQNLSASRPQDRQFILSSKKLLLSDSGFYLCAWSATERGQPQHFGDGTRLSIL.

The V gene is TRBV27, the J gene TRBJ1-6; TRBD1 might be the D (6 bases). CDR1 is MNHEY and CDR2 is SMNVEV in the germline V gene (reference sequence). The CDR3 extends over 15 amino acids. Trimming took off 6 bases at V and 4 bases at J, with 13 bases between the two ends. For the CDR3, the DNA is TGTGCCAGCAGGGACAGCCTGGGGTATAATTCACCCCTCCACTTT. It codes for CASRDSLGYNSPLHF.

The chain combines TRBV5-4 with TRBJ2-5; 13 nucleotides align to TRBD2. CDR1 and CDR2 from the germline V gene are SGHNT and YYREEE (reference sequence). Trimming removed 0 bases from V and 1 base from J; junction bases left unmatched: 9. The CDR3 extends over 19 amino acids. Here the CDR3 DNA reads TGTGCCAGCAGCTTGGGACTAGCGGGGGGCTCCTCAATCCAAGAGACCCAGTACTTC. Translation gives CASSLGLAGGSSIQETQYF.

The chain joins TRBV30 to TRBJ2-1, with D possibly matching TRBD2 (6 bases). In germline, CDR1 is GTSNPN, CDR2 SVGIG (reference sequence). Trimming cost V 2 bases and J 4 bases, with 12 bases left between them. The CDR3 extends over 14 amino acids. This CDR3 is CAWSFGLTYNEQFF. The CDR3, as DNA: TGTGCCTGGAGTTTTGGACTAACATACAATGAGCAGTTCTTC.

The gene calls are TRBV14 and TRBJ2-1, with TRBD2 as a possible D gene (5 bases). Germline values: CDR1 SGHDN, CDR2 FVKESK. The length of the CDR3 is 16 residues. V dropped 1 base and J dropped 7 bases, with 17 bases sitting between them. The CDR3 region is CASSQAPGSLGNEQFF. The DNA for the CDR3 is TGTGCCAGCAGCCAAGCCCCGGGGTCCCTAGGGAATGAGCAGTTCTTC.

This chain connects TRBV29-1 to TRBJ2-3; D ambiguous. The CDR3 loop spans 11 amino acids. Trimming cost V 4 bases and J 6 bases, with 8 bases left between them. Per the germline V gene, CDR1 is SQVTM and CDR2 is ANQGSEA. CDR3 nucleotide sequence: TGCAGCGTTGTCCTAGGCGATACGCAGTATTTT. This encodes CSVVLGDTQYF.

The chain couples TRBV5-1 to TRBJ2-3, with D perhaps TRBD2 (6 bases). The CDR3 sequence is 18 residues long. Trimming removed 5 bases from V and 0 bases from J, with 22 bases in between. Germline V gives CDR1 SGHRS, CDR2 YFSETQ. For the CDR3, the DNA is TGCGCCAGCAGTCTGGCCGAAGTTCGGGGGTCTAGCACAGATACGCAGTATTTT. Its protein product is CASSLAEVRGSSTDTQYF.

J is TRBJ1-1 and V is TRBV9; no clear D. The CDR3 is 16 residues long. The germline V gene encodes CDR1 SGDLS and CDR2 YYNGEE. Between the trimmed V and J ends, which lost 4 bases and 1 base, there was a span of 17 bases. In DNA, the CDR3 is TGTGCCAGCAGCAAAATATCGAGACATACGAACACTGAAGCTTTCTTT. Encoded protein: CASSKISRHTNTEAFF.

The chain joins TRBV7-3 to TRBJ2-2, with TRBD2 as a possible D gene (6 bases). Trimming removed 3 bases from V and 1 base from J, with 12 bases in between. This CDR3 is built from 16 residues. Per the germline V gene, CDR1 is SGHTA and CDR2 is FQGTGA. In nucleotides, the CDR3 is TGTGCCAGCAGCTTGGGCGGGGAGTTGAACACCGGGGAGCTGTTTTTT. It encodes CASSLGGELNTGELFF.

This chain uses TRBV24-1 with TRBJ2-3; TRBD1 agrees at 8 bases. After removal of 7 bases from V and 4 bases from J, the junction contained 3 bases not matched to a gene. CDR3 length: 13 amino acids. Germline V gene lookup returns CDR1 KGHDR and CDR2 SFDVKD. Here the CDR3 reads CATRDRVSDTQYF. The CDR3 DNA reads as TGTGCCACCAGGGACAGGGTGTCAGATACGCAGTATTTT.

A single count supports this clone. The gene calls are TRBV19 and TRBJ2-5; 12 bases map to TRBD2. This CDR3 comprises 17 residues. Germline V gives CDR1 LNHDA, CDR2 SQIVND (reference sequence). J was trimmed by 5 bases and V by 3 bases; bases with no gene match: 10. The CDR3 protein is CASSMGLAGGPWETQYF. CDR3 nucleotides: TGTGCCAGTAGTATGGGCCTAGCGGGAGGGCCTTGGGAGACCCAGTACTTC.

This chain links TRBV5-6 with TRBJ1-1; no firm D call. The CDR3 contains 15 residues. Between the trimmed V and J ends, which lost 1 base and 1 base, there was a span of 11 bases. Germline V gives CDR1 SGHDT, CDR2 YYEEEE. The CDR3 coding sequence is TGTGCCAGCAGCTTGTGGCAGGAACCGAACACTGAAGCTTTCTTT. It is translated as CASSLWQEPNTEAFF.

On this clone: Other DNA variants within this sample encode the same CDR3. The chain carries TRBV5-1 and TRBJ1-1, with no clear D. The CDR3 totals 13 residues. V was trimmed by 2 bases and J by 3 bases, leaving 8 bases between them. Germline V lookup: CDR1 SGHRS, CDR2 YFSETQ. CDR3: CASSFGGDTEAFF. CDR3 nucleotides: TGCGCCAGCAGCTTTGGCGGGGACACTGAAGCTTTCTTT. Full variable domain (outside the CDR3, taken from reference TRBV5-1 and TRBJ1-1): KAGVTQTPRYLIKTRGQQVTLSCSPISGHRSVSWYQQTPGQGLQFLFEYFSETQRNKGNFPGRFSGRQFSNSRSEMNVSTLELGDSALYLCASSFGGDTEAFFGQGTRLTVV.

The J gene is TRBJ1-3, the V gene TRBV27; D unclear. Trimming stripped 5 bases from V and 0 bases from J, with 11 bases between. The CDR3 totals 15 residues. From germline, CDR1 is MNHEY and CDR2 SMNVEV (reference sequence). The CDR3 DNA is TGTGCCAGCAGTCCCGTTTCCTCCTCTGGAAACACCATATATTTT. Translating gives CASSPVSSSGNTIYF.

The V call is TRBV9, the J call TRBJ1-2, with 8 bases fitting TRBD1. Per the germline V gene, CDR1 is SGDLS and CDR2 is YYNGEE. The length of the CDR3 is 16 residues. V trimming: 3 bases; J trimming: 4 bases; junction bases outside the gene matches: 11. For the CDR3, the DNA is TGTGCCAGCAGCGGCTGGCTAGGACAGGGAAGCTATGGCTACACCTTC. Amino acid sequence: CASSGWLGQGSYGYTF. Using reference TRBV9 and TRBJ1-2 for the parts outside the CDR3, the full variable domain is DSGVTQTPKHLITATGQRVTLRCSPRSGDLSVYWYQQSLDQGLQFLIQYYNGEERAKGNILERFSAQQFPDLHSELNLSSLELGDSALYFCASSGWLGQGSYGYTFGSGTRLTVV.